The following is a TCR beta chain sequence with its context. This clonotype has only a few counts. Its antigen has not been determined. Base quality data are lacking; no much larger clone is found one base away. The data are from a study of response to subunit inactivated influenza vaccine (dated 2018 in TCRdb). Regarding the research as a whole: To follow how T cells responded to a trivalent subunit inactivated influenza vaccine, the researchers relied on deep quantitative profiling of the T cell receptor repertoire. The paper's findings and limits, for the study overall: According to the authors, only a limited number of new T cells may be recruited by each seasonal influenza vaccination.

V loses 7 bases at its end and J loses 5 bases; junction bases beyond the gene matches: 6. The germline V gene provides CDR1 SQVTM and CDR2 ANQGSEA. The CDR3, from cysteine to phenylalanine, totals 13 residues. Only CDR3 DNA is held: 39 bases, read in frame from base 1. Library creation used RT-PCR. Sequencing relied on an Illumina HiSeq 2500. TCRdb trimmed the raw reads at Q25, called clones with MiXCR and kept productive beta chains. Rows merge per CDR3 protein into single entries with the most common DNA and genes. This sample comprises about 700,000 distinct CDR3 sequences, about 15% of them detected only once. The top ten clones comprise under 14% of the sample.

The receptor comes from a man over 45 who received an inactivated influenza vaccine. Donor details come from another sample of the same person, matched by shared clones. The V gene is TRBV29-1 and the J gene is TRBJ2-1; a stretch of 9 junction bases matches TRBD1. The starting material was PBMCs from blood, obtained 11 to 12 days after vaccination. The nucleotides read TGCAGCGCCGAACGGGACAGGGACAATGAGCAGTTCTTC. This yields the protein CSAERDRDNEQFF.